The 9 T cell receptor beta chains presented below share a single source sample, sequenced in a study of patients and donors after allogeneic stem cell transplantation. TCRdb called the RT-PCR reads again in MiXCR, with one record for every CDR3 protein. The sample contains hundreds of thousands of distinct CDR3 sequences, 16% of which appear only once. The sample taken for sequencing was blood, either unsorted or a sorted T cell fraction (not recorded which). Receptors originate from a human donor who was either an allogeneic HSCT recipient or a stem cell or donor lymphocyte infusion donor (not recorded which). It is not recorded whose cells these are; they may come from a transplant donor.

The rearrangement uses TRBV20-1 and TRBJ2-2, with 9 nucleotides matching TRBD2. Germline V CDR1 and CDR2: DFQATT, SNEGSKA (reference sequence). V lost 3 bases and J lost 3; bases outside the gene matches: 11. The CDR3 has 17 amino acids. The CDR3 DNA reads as TGCAGTGCTAGTTCCTTTGGACTAGCGAAGTACACCGGGGAGCTGTTTTTT. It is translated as CSASSFGLAKYTGELFF.

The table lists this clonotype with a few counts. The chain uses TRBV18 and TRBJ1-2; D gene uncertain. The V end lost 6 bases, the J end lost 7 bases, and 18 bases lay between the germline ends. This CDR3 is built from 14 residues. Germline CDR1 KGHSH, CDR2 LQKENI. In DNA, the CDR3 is TGTGCCAGCTCTATCACCAATGGGGAGTTTGGCTACACCTTC. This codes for CASSITNGEFGYTF.

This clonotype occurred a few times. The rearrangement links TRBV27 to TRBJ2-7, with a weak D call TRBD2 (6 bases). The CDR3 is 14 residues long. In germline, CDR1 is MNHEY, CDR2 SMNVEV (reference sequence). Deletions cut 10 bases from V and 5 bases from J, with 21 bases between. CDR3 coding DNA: TGTGCCACCATGACCTTGGGACTTCCCCACGAGCAGTACTTC. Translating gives CATMTLGLPHEQYF.

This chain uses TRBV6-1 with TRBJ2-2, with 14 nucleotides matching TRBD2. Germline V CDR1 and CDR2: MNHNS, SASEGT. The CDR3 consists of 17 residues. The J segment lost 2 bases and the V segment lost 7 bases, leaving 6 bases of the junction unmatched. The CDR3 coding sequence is TGTGCCAGCACCGCGACTAGCGGGGGGGCTAACACCGGGGAGCTGTTTTTT. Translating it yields CASTATSGGANTGELFF.

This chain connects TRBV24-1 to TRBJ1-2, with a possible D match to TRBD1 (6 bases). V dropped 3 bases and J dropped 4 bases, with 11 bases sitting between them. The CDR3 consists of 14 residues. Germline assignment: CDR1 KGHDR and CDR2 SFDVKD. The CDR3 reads CATSDPRTVYGYTF. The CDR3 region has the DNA TGTGCCACCAGTGATCCTAGGACAGTCTATGGCTACACCTTC.

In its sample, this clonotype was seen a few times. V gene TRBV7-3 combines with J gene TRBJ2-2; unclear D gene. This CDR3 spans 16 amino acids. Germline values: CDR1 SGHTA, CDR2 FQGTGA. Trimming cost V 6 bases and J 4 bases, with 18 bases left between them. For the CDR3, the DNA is TGTGCCAGCAGTCAAAGGGCCGGTCGCGCCACCGGGGAGCTGTTTTTT. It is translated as CASSQRAGRATGELFF.

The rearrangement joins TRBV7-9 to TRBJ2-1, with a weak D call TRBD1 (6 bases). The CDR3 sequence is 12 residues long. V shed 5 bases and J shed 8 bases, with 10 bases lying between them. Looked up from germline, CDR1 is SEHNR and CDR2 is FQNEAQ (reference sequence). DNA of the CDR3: TGTGCCAGCAGCACCCAGGGGTATGAGCAGTTCTTC. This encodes CASSTQGYEQFF.

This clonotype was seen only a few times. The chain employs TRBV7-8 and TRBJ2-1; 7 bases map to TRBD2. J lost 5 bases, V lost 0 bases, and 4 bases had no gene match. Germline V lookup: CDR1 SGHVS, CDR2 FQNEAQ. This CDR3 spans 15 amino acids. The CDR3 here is CASSLAGGPNNEQFF. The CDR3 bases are TGTGCCAGCAGCTTAGCGGGAGGGCCCAACAATGAGCAGTTCTTC.

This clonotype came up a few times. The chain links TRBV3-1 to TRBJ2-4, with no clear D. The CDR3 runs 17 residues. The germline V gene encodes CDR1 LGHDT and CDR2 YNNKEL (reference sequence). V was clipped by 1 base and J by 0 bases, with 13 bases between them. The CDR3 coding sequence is TGTGCCAGCAGCCAAGGACTCCAAATCCTAGCCAAAAACATTCAGTACTTC. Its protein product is CASSQGLQILAKNIQYF.